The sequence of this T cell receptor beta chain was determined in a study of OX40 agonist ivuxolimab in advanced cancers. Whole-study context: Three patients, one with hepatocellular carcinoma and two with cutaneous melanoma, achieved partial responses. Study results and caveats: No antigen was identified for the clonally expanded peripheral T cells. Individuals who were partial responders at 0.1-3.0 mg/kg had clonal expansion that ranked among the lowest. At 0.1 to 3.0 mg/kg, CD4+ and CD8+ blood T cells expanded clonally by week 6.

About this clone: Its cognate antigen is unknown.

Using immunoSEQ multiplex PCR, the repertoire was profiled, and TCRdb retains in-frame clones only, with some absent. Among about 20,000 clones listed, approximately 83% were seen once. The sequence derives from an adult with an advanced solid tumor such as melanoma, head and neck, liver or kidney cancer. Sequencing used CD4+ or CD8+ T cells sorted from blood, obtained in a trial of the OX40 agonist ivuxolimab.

CDR3 protein: CASSILGQVANGYTF. DNA for the CDR3: TGTGCCAGTAGTATCCTTGGACAGGTCGCGAACGGCTACACCTTC. The chain has TRBV19 and TRBJ1-2; 7 bases match TRBD1. Germline V gene lookup returns CDR1 LNHDA and CDR2 SQIVND (reference sequence). The CDR3 length is 15 residues. The ends lost 3 bases at V and 8 bases at J; junction bases unmatched: 12. Together with reference TRBV19 and TRBJ1-2, the CDR3 gives the full variable domain: DGGITQSPKYLFRKEGQNVTLSCEQNLNHDAMYWYRQDPGQGLRLIYYSQIVNDFQKGDIAEGYSVSREKKESFPLTVTSAQKNPTAFYLCASSILGQVANGYTFGSGTRLTVV.